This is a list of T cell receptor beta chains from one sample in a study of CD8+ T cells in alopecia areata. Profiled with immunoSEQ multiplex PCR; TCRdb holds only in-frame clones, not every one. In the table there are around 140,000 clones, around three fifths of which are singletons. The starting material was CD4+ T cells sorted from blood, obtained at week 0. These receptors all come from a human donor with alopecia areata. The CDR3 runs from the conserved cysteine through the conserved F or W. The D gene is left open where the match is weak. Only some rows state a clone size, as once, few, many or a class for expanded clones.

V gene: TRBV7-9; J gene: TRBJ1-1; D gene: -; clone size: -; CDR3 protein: CASSLNFRSQVPGVTEAFF; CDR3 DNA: TGTGCCAGCAGCTTAAACTTTAGGTCTCAGGTACCTGGAGTCACTGAAGCTTTCTTT
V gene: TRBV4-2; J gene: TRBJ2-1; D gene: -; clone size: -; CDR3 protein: CASSQVITGSYNEQFF; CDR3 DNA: TGTGCCAGCAGCCAAGTGATTACGGGGAGTTACAATGAGCAGTTCTTC
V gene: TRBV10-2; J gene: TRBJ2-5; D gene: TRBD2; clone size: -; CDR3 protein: CASSDSGGKTQYF; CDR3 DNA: TGCGCCAGCAGTGATAGCGGGGGAAAGACCCAGTACTTC
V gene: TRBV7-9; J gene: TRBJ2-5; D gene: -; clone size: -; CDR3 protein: CASSLAEVEEETQYF; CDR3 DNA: TGTGCCAGCAGCTTAGCAGAGGTGGAGGAAGAGACCCAGTACTTC
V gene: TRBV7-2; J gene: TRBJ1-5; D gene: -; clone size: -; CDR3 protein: CASSFGRGIDQPQHF; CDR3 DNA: TGTGCCAGCAGCTTTGGCAGGGGTATTGATCAGCCCCAGCATTTT
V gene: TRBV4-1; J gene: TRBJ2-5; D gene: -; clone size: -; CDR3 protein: CASSQALAVETQYF; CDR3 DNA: TGCGCCAGCAGCCAAGCCCTAGCTGTGGAGACCCAGTACTTC
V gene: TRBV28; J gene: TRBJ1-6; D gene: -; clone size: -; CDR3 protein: CASSLGGSVHSPLHF; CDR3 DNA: TGTGCCAGCAGTTTAGGGGGGTCGGTGCATTCACCCCTCCACTTT
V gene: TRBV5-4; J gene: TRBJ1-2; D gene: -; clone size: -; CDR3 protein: CASSAGNRDRRGYTF; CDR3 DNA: TGTGCCAGCAGCGCCGGGAACAGGGATAGGCGAGGCTACACCTTC
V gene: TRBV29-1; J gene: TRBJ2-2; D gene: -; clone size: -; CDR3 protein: CSVEIGATDTGELFF; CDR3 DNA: TGCAGCGTTGAAATAGGAGCGACCGACACCGGGGAGCTGTTTTTT
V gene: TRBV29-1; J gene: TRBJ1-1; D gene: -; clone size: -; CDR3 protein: CSVGTSWTEAFF; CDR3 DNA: TGCAGCGTTGGGACCTCGTGGACTGAAGCTTTCTTT
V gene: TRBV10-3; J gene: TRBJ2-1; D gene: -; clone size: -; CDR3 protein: CAIGGGRADNEQFF; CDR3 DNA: TGTGCCATCGGAGGGGGTAGGGCAGACAATGAGCAGTTCTTC
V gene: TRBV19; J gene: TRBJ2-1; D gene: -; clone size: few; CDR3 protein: CASSIGVGNEQFF; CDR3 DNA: TGTGCCAGTAGTATCGGGGTGGGCAATGAGCAGTTCTTC
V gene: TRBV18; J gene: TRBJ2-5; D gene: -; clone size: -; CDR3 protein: CASSPPMGLGETQYF; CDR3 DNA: TGTGCCAGCTCACCACCGATGGGATTGGGCGAGACCCAGTACTTC
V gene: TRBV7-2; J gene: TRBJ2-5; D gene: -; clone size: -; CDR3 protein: CASSLAWGPETQYF; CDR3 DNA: TGTGCCAGCAGCTTAGCCTGGGGGCCTGAGACCCAGTACTTC
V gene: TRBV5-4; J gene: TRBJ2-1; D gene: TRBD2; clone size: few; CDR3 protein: CASRPKAGPRGREQFF; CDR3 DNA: TGTGCCAGCAGACCTAAAGCGGGACCTCGGGGTCGGGAGCAGTTCTTC
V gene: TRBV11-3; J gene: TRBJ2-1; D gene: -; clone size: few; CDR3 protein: CASSSEAVRGSYNEQFF; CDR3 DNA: TGTGCCAGCAGCTCCGAGGCAGTGAGGGGCTCCTACAATGAGCAGTTCTTC
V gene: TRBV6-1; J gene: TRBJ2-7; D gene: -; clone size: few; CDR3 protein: CASSGGLTYEQYF; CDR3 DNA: TGTGCCAGCAGTGGAGGCCTAACCTACGAGCAGTACTTC
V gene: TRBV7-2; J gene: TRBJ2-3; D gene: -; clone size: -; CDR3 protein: CASSLGPSTDTQYF; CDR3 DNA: TGTGCCAGCAGCTTAGGTCCATCCACAGATACGCAGTATTTT
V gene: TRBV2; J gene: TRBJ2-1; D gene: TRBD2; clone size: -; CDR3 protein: CASSEGLAVSEQFF; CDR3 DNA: TGTGCCAGCAGTGAAGGGCTAGCGGTTAGTGAGCAGTTCTTC
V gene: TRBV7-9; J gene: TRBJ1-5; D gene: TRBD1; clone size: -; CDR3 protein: CASSSAGTGGNQPQHF; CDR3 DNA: TGTGCCAGCAGCTCGGCCGGGACAGGGGGCAATCAGCCCCAGCATTTT
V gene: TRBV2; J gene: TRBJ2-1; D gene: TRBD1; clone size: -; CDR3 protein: CASPQGASSYNEQFF; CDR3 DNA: TGTGCCAGTCCACAGGGGGCTAGCTCCTACAATGAGCAGTTCTTC
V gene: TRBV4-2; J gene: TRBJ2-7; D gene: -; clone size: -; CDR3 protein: CASSQDGGLLPYEQYF; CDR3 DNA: TGTGCCAGCAGCCAAGATGGTGGACTTCTCCCCTACGAGCAGTACTTC
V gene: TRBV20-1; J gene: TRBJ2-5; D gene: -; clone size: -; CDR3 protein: CSASSPETQYF; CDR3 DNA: TGCAGTGCTAGCTCCCCGGAGACCCAGTACTTC
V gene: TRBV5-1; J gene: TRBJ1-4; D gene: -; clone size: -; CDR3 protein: CASSLQGLRTNEKLFF; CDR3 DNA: TGCGCCAGCAGCTTACAGGGATTGAGGACTAATGAAAAACTGTTTTTT
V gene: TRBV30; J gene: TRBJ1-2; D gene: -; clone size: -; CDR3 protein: CAWSVGRIYGYTF; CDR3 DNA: TGTGCCTGGAGTGTTGGCAGGATCTATGGCTACACCTTC
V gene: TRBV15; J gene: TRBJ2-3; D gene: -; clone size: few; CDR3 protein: CATSRDAGDTQYF; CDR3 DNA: TGTGCCACCAGCAGAGATGCCGGAGATACGCAGTATTTT
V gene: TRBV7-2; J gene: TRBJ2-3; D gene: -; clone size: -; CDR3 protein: CASSLEKTDTQYF; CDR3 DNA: TGTGCCAGCAGCTTAGAGAAGACAGATACGCAGTATTTT
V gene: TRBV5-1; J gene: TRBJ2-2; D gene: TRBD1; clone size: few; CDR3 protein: CASSLNRQGFTGELFF; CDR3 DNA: TGCGCCAGCAGCTTGAATAGACAGGGCTTCACCGGGGAGCTGTTTTTT
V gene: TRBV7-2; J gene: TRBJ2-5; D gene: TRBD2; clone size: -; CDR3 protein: CASSFGRLGLAGGRAQYF; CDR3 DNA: TGTGCCAGCAGCTTCGGCCGGTTGGGACTAGCGGGGGGTCGGGCCCAGTACTTC
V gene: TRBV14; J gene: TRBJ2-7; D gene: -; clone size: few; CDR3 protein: CASSAGRYEQYF; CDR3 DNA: TGTGCCAGCAGCGCGGGGAGATACGAGCAGTACTTC